The T cell receptor beta chain described here comes from a study of human T cells and chemical hapten exposure (dated by TCRdb to 2020 to 2022). At the level of the whole study: For sensitization, 2% DPC in acetone was applied to a roughly 2 cm by roughly 2 cm area of upper inner arm skin. Throughout the study period of about 22 weeks, patients also received therapeutic DPC doses to the scalp every week. Patch testing was performed on the upper back with Finn chambers containing 0.01% DPC, and the patch tests were scored after 6 days according to International Contact Dermatitis Research Group standards. The mostly female patient cohort included alopecia areata with under or over 50% scalp involvement, alopecia totalis and alopecia universalis. Libraries were pooled for sequencing, and variation in per-sample TCR yields was attributed mainly to small differences in library volumes within the pool. In alopecia patients, the study followed how the peripheral blood TCR repertoire changed in vivo over primary and secondary sensitization to diphenylcyclopropenone (DPC), a hapten. Blood samples were taken from patients before sensitization (week 0) and then at 2, 6 and about 24 weeks after DPC sensitization. Twenty-nine alopecia patients gave blood for TCR sequencing at one to four time points (pre-sensitization, 2, 6 and 24 weeks).

Receptor libraries were prepared by RACE. Sequencing was carried out with a NextSeq 500. During library preparation, unique molecular identifiers were attached to individual cDNA molecules so that TCRs could be counted quantitatively and reproducibly. Each blood RNA sample was used to sequence both TCR alpha and TCR beta chains. Per the original workflow: Samples had a median of roughly 87,000 TCRs, with a range from roughly 23,224 to 750,000. The Decombinator software suite was used to annotate the V, J and CDR3 of the TCR reads. To make PS versus PT1 abundance plots, every sample was subsampled to the same number of TCRs (28,000). Expanded TCRs were defined as absent before sensitization and observed at least eight times at the 2-week time point. Through fastp at Q25 and MiXCR, TCRdb rebuilt clones from the public reads, retaining in-frame beta chains. Entries are consolidated by CDR3 protein sequence, retaining the most common genes and DNA. V and J calls and clone size were set by TCRdb, not the authors. Within this sample are some 180,000 distinct CDR3 sequences, with approximately 24% of them counted one time only. The ten largest clonotypes hold roughly 2.4% of the sample.

In light of the paper, this sample's time point label describes: patch test 3, about 24 weeks after DPC sensitization. What this sample's treatment or condition label stands for: therapeutic diphenylcyclopropenone sensitization with weekly scalp DPC. At every patch-test visit, the blood draw took place before the patch test was put on. Eligible patients were aged 18 to 70, diagnosed with alopecia, deemed suitable for DPC therapy, and excluded if pregnant. Total RNA was extracted from unfractionated whole blood that had been collected in Tempus Blood RNA tubes. This clonotype was found a few times. Its target antigen remains unknown. No much larger clone is present one base from it, and per-base qualities are unavailable. Summary of the overall study and its limitations: Repeated subsampling changed both the strength of the expansion versus patch-test correlation and the threshold at which that correlation became significant. The number of TCRs above 1 in 1000 frequency did not change with DPC sensitization; there was no evidence of global repertoire structure alterations. Because all patients had alopecia, a presumed autoimmune disease, the immune response of the patients might differ from that of healthy individuals. Patch test score correlated positively with the number of PT1 expanded TCRs, reaching significance at thresholds 8, 16 and 32 but not at 4. Significantly more large CDR3 similarity clusters were formed by expanded TCRs than by pre-sensitization or healthy control sets, consistent with antigen-driven responses.

The CDR3 has 15 amino acids, counting the end cysteine and phenylalanine. The CDR3 DNA has 45 bases and is translated from base 1. Looking up the germline V gene yields CDR1 SGHTA and CDR2 FQGNSA. V is pared back by 7 bases and J by 1 base, with 14 bases lying between the germline termini. The sequence joins TRBV7-2 to TRBJ2-1; the D segment may tentatively be TRBD1 or TRBD2, each giving 5 matched bases. The clonotype was recovered from a woman aged 35 to 49 with alopecia areata. Some clones in this sample may be carry-over from other donors' samples. The specimen was whole blood, collected in connection with sensitization to the hapten diphenylcyclopropenone (DPC). The CDR3 region reads CASTIMWGSYNEQFF. DNA sequence: TGTGCCAGCACCATAATGTGGGGGTCCTACAATGAGCAGTTCTTC.